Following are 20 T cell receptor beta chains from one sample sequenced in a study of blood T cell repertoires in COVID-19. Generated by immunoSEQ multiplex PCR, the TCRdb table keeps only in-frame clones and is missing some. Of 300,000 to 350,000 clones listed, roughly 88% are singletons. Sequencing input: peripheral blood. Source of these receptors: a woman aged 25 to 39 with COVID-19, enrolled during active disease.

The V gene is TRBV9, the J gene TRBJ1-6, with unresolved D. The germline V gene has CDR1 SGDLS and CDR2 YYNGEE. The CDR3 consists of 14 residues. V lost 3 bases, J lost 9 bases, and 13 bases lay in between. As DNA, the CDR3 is TGTGCCAGCAGCGCGCAGCCCGGCGGTTCACCCCTCCACTTT. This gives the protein CASSAQPGGSPLHF.

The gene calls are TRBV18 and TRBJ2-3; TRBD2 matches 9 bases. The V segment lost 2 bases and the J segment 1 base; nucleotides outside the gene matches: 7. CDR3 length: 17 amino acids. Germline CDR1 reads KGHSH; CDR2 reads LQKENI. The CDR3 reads CASSPSLAGAGTDTQYF. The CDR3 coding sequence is TGTGCCAGCTCACCAAGTTTAGCGGGAGCGGGCACAGATACGCAGTATTTT.

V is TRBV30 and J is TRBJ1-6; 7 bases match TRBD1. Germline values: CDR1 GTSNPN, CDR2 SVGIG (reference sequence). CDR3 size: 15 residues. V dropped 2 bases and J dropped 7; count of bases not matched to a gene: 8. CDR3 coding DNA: TGTGCCTGGAGTACCACAGGGGCAGAAAATTCACCCCTCCACTTT. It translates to CAWSTTGAENSPLHF.

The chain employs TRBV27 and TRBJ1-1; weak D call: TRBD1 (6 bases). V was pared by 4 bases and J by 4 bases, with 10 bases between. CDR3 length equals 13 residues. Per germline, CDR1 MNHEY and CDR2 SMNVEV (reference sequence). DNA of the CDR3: TGTGCCAGCAGTTGGCAGGGGAGCACTGAAGCTTTCTTT. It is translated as CASSWQGSTEAFF.

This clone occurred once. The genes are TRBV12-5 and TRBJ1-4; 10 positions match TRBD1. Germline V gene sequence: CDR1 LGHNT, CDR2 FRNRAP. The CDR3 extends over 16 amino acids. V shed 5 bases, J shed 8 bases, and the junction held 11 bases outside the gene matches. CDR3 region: CASGPYTGTGEEKLFF. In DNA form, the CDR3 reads TGTGCTAGTGGTCCATATACCGGGACAGGGGAAGAAAAACTGTTTTTT.

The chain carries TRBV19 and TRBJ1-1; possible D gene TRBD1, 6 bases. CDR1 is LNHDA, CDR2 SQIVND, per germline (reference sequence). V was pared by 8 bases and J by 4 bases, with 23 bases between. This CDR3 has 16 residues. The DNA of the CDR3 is TGTGCCAGTTCACCCGGGACACGGGGATTTGGCACTGAAGCTTTCTTT. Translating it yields CASSPGTRGFGTEAFF. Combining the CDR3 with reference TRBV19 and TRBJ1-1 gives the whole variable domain DGGITQSPKYLFRKEGQNVTLSCEQNLNHDAMYWYRQDPGQGLRLIYYSQIVNDFQKGDIAEGYSVSREKKESFPLTVTSAQKNPTAFYLCASSPGTRGFGTEAFFGQGTRLTVV.

CDR3 region: CASRTGIRQPQHF. The DNA for the CDR3 is TGTGCCAGCAGGACAGGGATACGGCAGCCCCAGCATTTT. This chain joins TRBV12-3 or TRBV12-4 and TRBJ1-5, with 7 bases that match TRBD1. The CDR3 sequence is 13 residues long. The ends lost 6 bases at V and 7 bases at J; junction bases unmatched: 6.

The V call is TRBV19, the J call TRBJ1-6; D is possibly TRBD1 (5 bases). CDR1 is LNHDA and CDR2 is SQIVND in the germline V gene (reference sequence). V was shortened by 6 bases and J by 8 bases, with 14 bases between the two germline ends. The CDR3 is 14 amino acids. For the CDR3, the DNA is TGTGCCAGTAGCCCCCGGGACTGGGATTCACCCCTCCACTTT. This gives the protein CASSPRDWDSPLHF.

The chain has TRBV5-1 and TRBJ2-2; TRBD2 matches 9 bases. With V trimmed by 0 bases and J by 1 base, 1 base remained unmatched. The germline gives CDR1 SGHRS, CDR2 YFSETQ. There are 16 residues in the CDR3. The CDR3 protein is CASSLALAGNTGELFF. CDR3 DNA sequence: TGCGCCAGCAGCTTGGCACTAGCGGGGAACACCGGGGAGCTGTTTTTT.

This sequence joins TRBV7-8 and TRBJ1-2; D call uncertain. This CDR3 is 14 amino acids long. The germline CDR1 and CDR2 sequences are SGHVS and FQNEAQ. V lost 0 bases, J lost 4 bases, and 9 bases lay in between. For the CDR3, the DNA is TGTGCCAGCAGCTTAGCGCAGTCAGTCTATGGCTACACCTTC. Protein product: CASSLAQSVYGYTF.

The CDR3 region has the DNA TGCGCCAGCAGTCATGAGGAGGACAGCTGCCTTTATTTT. Translating gives CASSHEEDSCLYF. The chain uses TRBV23-1 and TRBJ1-3, with D possibly being TRBD1 (6 bases). TRBV23-1 is marked as an open reading frame, function uncertain. Trimming removed 3 bases at V and 16 bases at J, with 19 bases between. The CDR3 loop spans 13 amino acids.

CDR3: CATSDSRQGTNYNEQFF. DNA for the CDR3: TGTGCCACCAGTGATTCTCGACAGGGGACCAACTACAATGAGCAGTTCTTC. The V and J genes are TRBV24-1 and TRBJ2-1, with 8 bases aligning to TRBD1. The ends lost 2 bases at V and 3 bases at J; junction bases unmatched: 8. This CDR3 has 17 amino acids. Germline values: CDR1 KGHDR, CDR2 SFDVKD.

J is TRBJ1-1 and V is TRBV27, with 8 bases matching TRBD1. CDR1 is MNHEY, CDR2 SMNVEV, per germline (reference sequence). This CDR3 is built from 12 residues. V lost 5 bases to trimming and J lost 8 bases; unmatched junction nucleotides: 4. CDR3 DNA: TGTGCCAGCAGTCAAGGGACAGGAGAAGCTTTCTTT. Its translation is CASSQGTGEAFF.

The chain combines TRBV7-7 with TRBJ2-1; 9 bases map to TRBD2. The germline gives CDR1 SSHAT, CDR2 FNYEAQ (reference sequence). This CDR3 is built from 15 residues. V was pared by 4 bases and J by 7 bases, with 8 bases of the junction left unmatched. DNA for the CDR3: TGTGCCAGCAGCTCCGGGACTAGCTATTATAATGAGCAGTTCTTC. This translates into CASSSGTSYYNEQFF. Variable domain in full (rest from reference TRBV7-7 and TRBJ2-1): GAGVSQSPRYKVTKRGQDVTLRCDPISSHATLYWYQQALGQGPEFLTYFNYEAQPDKSGLPSDRFSAERPEGSISTLTIQRTEQRDSAMYRCASSSGTSYYNEQFFGPGTRLTVL.

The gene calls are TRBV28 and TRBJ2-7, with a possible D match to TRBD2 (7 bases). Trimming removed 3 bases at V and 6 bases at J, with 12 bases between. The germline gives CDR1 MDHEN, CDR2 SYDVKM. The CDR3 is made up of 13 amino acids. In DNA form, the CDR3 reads TGTGCCAGCAGTTTGGGCGGGGGCTCCGAGCAGTACTTC. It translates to CASSLGGGSEQYF.

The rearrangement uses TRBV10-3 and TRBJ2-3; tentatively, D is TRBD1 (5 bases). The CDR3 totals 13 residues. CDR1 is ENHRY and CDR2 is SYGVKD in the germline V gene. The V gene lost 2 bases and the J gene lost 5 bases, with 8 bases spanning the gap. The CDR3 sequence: CAISEEGVDTQYF. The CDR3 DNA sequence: TGTGCCATCAGTGAGGAAGGGGTAGATACGCAGTATTTT.

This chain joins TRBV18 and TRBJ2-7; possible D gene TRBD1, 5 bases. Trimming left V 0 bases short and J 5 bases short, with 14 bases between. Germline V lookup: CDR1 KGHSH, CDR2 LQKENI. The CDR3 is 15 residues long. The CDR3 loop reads CASSPPAGYRNEQYF. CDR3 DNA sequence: TGTGCCAGCTCACCACCGGCAGGGTACCGCAACGAGCAGTACTTC.

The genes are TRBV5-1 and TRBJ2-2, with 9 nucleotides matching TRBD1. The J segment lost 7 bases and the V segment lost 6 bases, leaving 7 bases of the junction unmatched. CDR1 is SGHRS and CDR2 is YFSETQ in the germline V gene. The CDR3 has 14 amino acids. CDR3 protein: CASTLGQGGGELFF. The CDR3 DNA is TGCGCCAGCACCCTGGGACAGGGAGGCGGGGAGCTGTTTTTT. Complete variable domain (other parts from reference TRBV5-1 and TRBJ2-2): KAGVTQTPRYLIKTRGQQVTLSCSPISGHRSVSWYQQTPGQGLQFLFEYFSETQRNKGNFPGRFSGRQFSNSRSEMNVSTLELGDSALYLCASTLGQGGGELFFGEGSRLTVL.

The CDR3 spells CASSTRQLPGDTQYF. In DNA, the CDR3 is TGTGCCAGCAGCACAAGACAGCTCCCGGGTGATACGCAGTATTTT. J is TRBJ2-3 and V is TRBV21-1; the D call in the table, TRBD1, was not verified against the DNA. TRBV21-1 is annotated as a pseudogene. This CDR3 region has 15 residues.

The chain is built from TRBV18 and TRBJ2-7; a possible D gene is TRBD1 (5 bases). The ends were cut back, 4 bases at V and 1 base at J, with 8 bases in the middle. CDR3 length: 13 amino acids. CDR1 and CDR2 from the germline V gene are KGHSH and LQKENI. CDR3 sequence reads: CASSRDSSYEQYF. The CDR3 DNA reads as TGTGCCAGCTCACGCGACAGTTCCTACGAGCAGTACTTC.